The sequence of this T cell receptor (beta chain) was determined in a study of blood T cell repertoires in COVID-19. The overall study: Donors in the United States, Italy and Spain gave samples during acute or convalescent COVID-19. The cDNA or gDNA used as material had been derived from T cells, B-cell-depleted T cells, or PBMCs.

In the authors' workflow: Cell counts per sample came from amplifying reference gene primers. Assay used: immunoSEQ multiplex PCR; TCRdb lists only in-frame clones, some missing. V and J calls and clone size are given by that table; D and trimming were obtained from the DNA. The sample comprises more than 400,000 clones, less than 95% of which are singletons, and about 0.57% rests with the top ten. This CDR3 comprises 16 residues. Deletions cut 1 base from V and 7 bases from J, with 14 bases between. CDR1 is SGHNT, CDR2 YENEEA, per germline. Recovered participants had two consecutive negative NP/OP PCR tests, healthcare professional clearance, or symptom resolution.

The sequence was obtained from a man between 18 and 35 years old who had recovered from COVID-19. The V and J genes are TRBV11-3 and TRBJ1-6; D is possibly TRBD1 (5 bases). The specimen sequenced was PBMCs or T cells enriched from blood (not recorded which). The CDR3 here is CASSLVGAGGNSPLHF. The CDR3 DNA is TGTGCCAGCAGCTTAGTTGGGGCAGGCGGAAATTCACCCCTCCACTTT.